The sequence of this T cell receptor (beta chain) was determined in a study of blood T cell repertoires in COVID-19. For the study at large: There were acute and convalescent COVID-19 samples, and they came from the United States, Italy and Spain. Sample material is recorded as cDNA or gDNA derived from T cells, B-cell-depleted T cells, or PBMCs.

Trimming cost V 2 bases and J 5 bases, with 14 bases left between them. The CDR3 extends over 15 amino acids. CDR1 and CDR2 (germline): KGHDR, SFDVKD. In the original workflow: Amplification of reference gene primers provided the estimated nucleated cell counts. Some clones are missing from TCRdb's copy, which holds only in-frame ones; the method was immunoSEQ multiplex PCR. That table furnishes V, J and clone size, whereas the DNA furnished D and trimming. The repertoire holds approximately 77,000 clones, with 86% as singletons. Sequenced: peripheral blood. This clonotype was sampled from a young man with acute or convalescent COVID-19. The rearrangement uses TRBV24-1 and TRBJ2-5; D is possibly TRBD1 (7 bases). This CDR3 is CATSDYQGGRETQYF. The CDR3 DNA reads as TGTGCCACCAGTGATTACCAGGGGGGACGGGAGACCCAGTACTTC.